These 25 T cell receptor beta chains share one sample of origin, sequenced in a study of identical twins. TCRdb reprocessed the 5' RACE reads via MiXCR and lists one record per CDR3 protein. The repertoire consists of hundreds of thousands of distinct CDR3 sequences, with over 5% occurring once and the leading ten covering approximately 1.6%. The source material was naive T cells sorted from blood. All receptors come from a man younger than 35 in good health.

In this sample, this clonotype turned up many times. The chain links TRBV20-1 to TRBJ2-2; TRBD1 aligns across 11 bases. Germline trimming cut 0 bases from V and 4 bases from J; bases unmatched to any gene: 1. Germline CDR1 reads DFQATT; CDR2 reads SNEGSKA (reference sequence). CDR3 length equals 15 residues. The CDR3 region is CSAREGTGGTGELFF. The CDR3 bases are TGCAGTGCTAGAGAGGGGACAGGGGGCACCGGGGAGCTGTTTTTT.

The table lists this clonotype with a few counts. V usage is TRBV7-8 and J usage is TRBJ2-1; D is unresolved. CDR3 length: 16 amino acids. The germline V and J ends were trimmed by 3 bases and 3 bases, with 15 bases remaining between them. Germline V gives CDR1 SGHVS, CDR2 FQNEAQ. CDR3 DNA: TGTGCCAGCAGCTTCCCCAGGCAGTCTCTCTACAATGAGCAGTTCTTC. It encodes CASSFPRQSLYNEQFF.

In its sample, this clonotype was seen many times. The rearrangement uses TRBV29-1 and TRBJ2-7; D perhaps matches TRBD2 (6 bases). Deletions cut 6 bases from V and 5 bases from J, with 17 bases between. The CDR3 sequence is 13 residues long. Germline V gene lookup returns CDR1 SQVTM and CDR2 ANQGSEA. The CDR3 loop reads CSVGRQGGDEQYF. The CDR3 region has the DNA TGCAGCGTGGGGCGGCAGGGAGGTGACGAGCAGTACTTC.

A few counts support this clonotype. The chain uses TRBV24-1 and TRBJ2-1, with TRBD1 matching 11 bases. The CDR3 is 15 amino acids. Germline trimming cut 1 base from V and 8 bases from J; bases unmatched to any gene: 3. Germline CDR1 and CDR2: KGHDR and SFDVKD. Here the CDR3 reads CATSDFGTGGYEQFF. As DNA, the CDR3 is TGTGCCACCAGTGATTTCGGGACAGGGGGGTATGAGCAGTTCTTC.

There are many counts of this clonotype. This sequence joins TRBV5-5 and TRBJ1-1; perhaps TRBD1 as D (5 bases). CDR1 is SGHKS, CDR2 YYEKEE, per germline (reference sequence). Trimming shortened V by 4 bases and J by 0 bases, and 19 bases separated the two germline ends. The CDR3 covers 17 residues. The CDR3, as DNA: TGTGCCAGCAGCACATTGAGGGGACCACCCATGAACACTGAAGCTTTCTTT. The encoded protein is CASSTLRGPPMNTEAFF. The entire variable domain, with the rest obtained from reference TRBV5-5 and TRBJ1-1, is as follows: DAGVTQSPTHLIKTRGQQVTLRCSPISGHKSVSWYQQVLGQGPQFIFQYYEKEERGRGNFPDRFSARQFPNYSSELNVNALLLGDSALYLCASSTLRGPPMNTEAFFGQGTRLTVV.

Comment on this clonotype: The final CDR3 position lacks the conserved phenylalanine or tryptophan, pointing to a likely read error. V is TRBV6-5 and J is TRBJ2-1; TRBD1 matches 9 bases. Per the germline V gene, CDR1 is MNHEY and CDR2 is SVGAGI. V lost 4 bases, J lost 7 bases, and 14 bases stayed unmatched. This CDR3 contains 17 residues. The CDR3 loop is CASSSQPGQGFSNEQFI. CDR3 sequence (DNA): TGTGCCAGCAGTTCCCAACCGGGACAGGGATTTTCAAATGAGCAGTTCATC.

In its sample, this clonotype was seen many times. The rearrangement joins TRBV20-1 to TRBJ1-6, with a tentative D call TRBD1 (5 bases). The CDR3 is made up of 16 amino acids. The V end was cut by 1 base, the J end by 2 bases, with 12 bases between. Germline values: CDR1 DFQATT, CDR2 SNEGSKA (reference sequence). The CDR3 loop is CSARVDSEPYNSPLHF. CDR3 bases: TGCAGTGCTAGAGTAGACAGCGAGCCCTATAATTCACCCCTCCACTTT.

The sample holds many counts of this clonotype. This sequence joins TRBV20-1 and TRBJ2-1, with a possible D match to TRBD2 (7 bases). Germline V gene sequence: CDR1 DFQATT, CDR2 SNEGSKA (reference sequence). There are 14 residues in the CDR3. Trimming took 3 bases from V and 9 from J, leaving 18 bases between them. DNA for the CDR3: TGCAGTGCTAGGGCGCCTAGGGGGGGAATTGAGCAGTTCTTC. Residues: CSARAPRGGIEQFF.

The chain couples TRBV2 to TRBJ2-7; 8 nucleotides line up with TRBD1. With V trimmed by 6 bases and J by 0 bases, 4 bases remained unmatched. The CDR3 runs to 14 residues. Germline CDR1 SNHLY, CDR2 FYNNEI. CDR3 sequence: CASRLTGASYEQYF. CDR3 nucleotides: TGTGCCAGCAGGCTGACAGGGGCCTCCTACGAGCAGTACTTC.

At least ten counts were recorded for this clonotype. The chain has TRBV7-9 and TRBJ2-1; no clear D gene. The CDR3 contains 16 residues. The germline gives CDR1 SEHNR, CDR2 FQNEAQ (reference sequence). V lost 5 bases and J 4 bases, leaving 18 bases between the germline ends. CDR3 in amino acids: CASSATALGIYNEQFF. CDR3 nucleotides: TGTGCCAGCAGCGCAACGGCCCTAGGCATTTACAATGAGCAGTTCTTC.

The chain joins TRBV20-1 to TRBJ1-1; D remains ambiguous. This CDR3 has 13 amino acids. The V gene's germline CDR1 is DFQATT and CDR2 SNEGSKA (reference sequence). V was cut by 2 bases and J by 4 bases, with 11 bases left in between. The chain's CDR3 is CSARFLSGTEAFF. Written as DNA, the CDR3 is TGCAGTGCTAGATTTCTTTCGGGCACTGAAGCTTTCTTT.

In its sample, this clonotype was seen many times. The genes are TRBV6-1 and TRBJ1-5, with unresolved D. The V gene lost 8 bases and the J gene lost 0 bases, with 20 bases spanning the gap. Germline CDR1 is MNHNS and CDR2 is SASEGT. This CDR3 spans 17 amino acids. The CDR3 sequence: CASPFGPGDYSNQPQHF. CDR3 in DNA: TGTGCCAGCCCGTTCGGGCCAGGAGATTATAGCAATCAGCCCCAGCATTTT.

Worth noting for this clonotype: This may be a read error: a much more frequent sequence differs by one nucleotide. The chain has TRBV4-3 and TRBJ2-3; the D gene is possibly TRBD2 (5 bases). The CDR3 length is 16 residues. The V gene's germline CDR1 is LGHNA and CDR2 YSLEER. DNA of the CDR3: TGCGCCAGCAGCCAAGGGGTGGCGTCTAGCACAGATAGGCAGTATTTT. Encoded protein: CASSQGVASSTDRQYF.

The chain carries TRBV12-3 or TRBV12-4 and TRBJ1-3; TRBD1 matches 7 bases. CDR3 length equals 15 residues. V trimming: 6 bases; J trimming: 0 bases; junction bases outside the gene matches: 5. This CDR3 reads CASSWGQSSGNTIYF. As DNA, the CDR3 is TGTGCCAGCAGCTGGGGACAGTCCTCTGGAAACACCATATATTTT.

In its sample, this clonotype was seen many times. The chain combines TRBV9 with TRBJ2-2; TRBD2 might be the D (6 bases). Per germline, CDR1 SGDLS and CDR2 YYNGEE. This CDR3 has 15 residues. The V end lost 3 bases, the J end lost 5 bases, and 14 bases lay between the germline ends. As DNA, the CDR3 is TGTGCCAGCAGCGGCGGGACCCTGAGGACCGGGGAGCTGTTTTTT. This sequence encodes CASSGGTLRTGELFF. Combining the CDR3 with reference TRBV9 and TRBJ2-2 gives the whole variable domain DSGVTQTPKHLITATGQRVTLRCSPRSGDLSVYWYQQSLDQGLQFLIQYYNGEERAKGNILERFSAQQFPDLHSELNLSSLELGDSALYFCASSGGTLRTGELFFGEGSRLTVL.

This clonotype was detected only once. The rearrangement links TRBV20-1 to TRBJ2-7; D not resolved. The CDR3 is 12 residues long. V gave up 2 bases and J gave up 3 bases, with 8 bases separating them. Germline CDR1 is DFQATT and CDR2 is SNEGSKA (reference sequence). CDR3 loop: CSARSSFYEQYF. In nucleotides, the CDR3 is TGCAGTGCTAGATCCTCCTTCTACGAGCAGTACTTC.

Many counts were recorded for this clonotype. The chain joins TRBV12-3 or TRBV12-4 to TRBJ2-1; TRBD2 might be the D (5 bases). V gave up 3 bases and J gave up 7 bases, with 13 bases separating them. The length of the CDR3 is 14 residues. In DNA form, the CDR3 reads TGTGCCAGCAGTTTCCTTGGAGGATGGAATGAGCAGTTCTTC. Translation gives CASSFLGGWNEQFF.

The table lists this clonotype with many counts. The chain carries TRBV5-5 and TRBJ2-1; 8 bases fit TRBD2. The ends lost 4 bases at V and 6 bases at J; junction bases unmatched: 15. The germline CDR1 and CDR2 sequences are SGHKS and YYEKEE (reference sequence). The CDR3 runs 17 residues. As DNA, the CDR3 is TGTGCCAGCAGCCCGGCCCGAGGGACTAGTCCGGCCAATGAGCAGTTCTTC. Translating gives CASSPARGTSPANEQFF.

This chain uses TRBV6-1 with TRBJ1-1; 7 positions agree with TRBD1. The V gene end was trimmed by 2 bases and the J gene end by 7 bases; junction bases not matched to a gene: 7. The CDR3 extends over 14 amino acids. The germline V gene has CDR1 MNHNS and CDR2 SASEGT. This CDR3 reads CASSERQGGFEAFF. The CDR3 nucleotides are TGTGCCAGCAGTGAAAGACAGGGAGGATTTGAAGCTTTCTTT.

This rearrangement joins TRBV5-8 to TRBJ2-1; a weak D match, TRBD1 (6 bases). Germline loops: CDR1 SGHTS, CDR2 YDEGEE. This CDR3 spans 13 amino acids. Trimming stripped 9 bases from V and 4 bases from J, with 14 bases between. The CDR3 DNA reads as TGTGCCACGAGGGGGACACCTTACAATGAGCAGTTCTTC. It is translated as CATRGTPYNEQFF. Full variable domain (missing parts from reference TRBV5-8 and TRBJ2-1): EAGVTQSPTHLIKTRGQQATLRCSPISGHTSVYWYQQALGLGLQFLLWYDEGEERNRGNFPPRFSGRQFPNYSSELNVNALELEDSALYLCATRGTPYNEQFFGPGTRLTVL.

This clonotype was picked up many times. The chain couples TRBV20-1 to TRBJ2-7; D perhaps matches TRBD2 (6 bases). The germline V and J ends were trimmed by 7 bases and 5 bases, with 21 bases remaining between them. This CDR3 contains 14 residues. Per the germline V gene, CDR1 is DFQATT and CDR2 is SNEGSKA (reference sequence). CDR3 coding DNA: TGCAGTGTCCATAGCGGAGAAGGTTCCCACGAGCAGTACTTC. Its translation is CSVHSGEGSHEQYF.

This clonotype was observed a few times. The V gene is TRBV6-1, the J gene TRBJ1-3, with D possibly being TRBD1 (5 bases). The CDR3 has 15 residues. Trimming took 0 bases from V and 4 from J, leaving 10 bases between them. From germline, CDR1 is MNHNS and CDR2 SASEGT. The CDR3, as DNA: TGTGCCAGCAGTGAAGCAGGGGACTTGGGAAACACCATATATTTT. It specifies CASSEAGDLGNTIYF.

The CDR3 DNA sequence: TGTGCCAGCAGTTTATATGGACAGCAGAACACTGAAGCTTTCTTT. Its protein is CASSLYGQQNTEAFF. The chain is built from TRBV27 and TRBJ1-1; D is perhaps TRBD1 (6 bases). The CDR3 totals 15 residues. With 1 base removed from V and 1 base from J, the gap between germline ends came to 10 bases. Germline assignment: CDR1 MNHEY and CDR2 SMNVEV (reference sequence).

In its sample, this clonotype was seen many times. This CDR3 reads CASSPTVGAGNTIYF. For the CDR3, the DNA is TGTGCCAGCAGCCCTACCGTGGGGGCTGGAAACACCATATATTTT. V and J are TRBV12-3 or TRBV12-4 and TRBJ1-3, with a weak D call TRBD1 (5 bases). The CDR3 is made up of 15 amino acids. The V end lost 6 bases, the J end lost 2 bases, and 14 bases lay between the germline ends.

This clonotype has a count of ten or more. This chain uses TRBV20-1 with TRBJ1-5, with 8 bases aligning to TRBD1. Germline-derived CDR1 and CDR2 are DFQATT and SNEGSKA (reference sequence). Trimming at V came to 4 bases and at J to 4 bases, leaving 9 bases not matched to a gene. CDR3 length equals 15 residues. CDR3 amino acids: CSATAGTGENQPQHF. The CDR3 coding sequence is TGCAGTGCTACGGCAGGGACAGGAGAGAATCAGCCCCAGCATTTT.